This T cell receptor (beta chain) was retrieved from a study of shared clonotypes between healthy human individuals. At the level of the study: A couple of women and a few men aged 18 to 49 made up the donors. Each donor had three CD4 naive, three CD4 memory, two CD8 naive and one CD8 memory plate.

This clone is a singleton in its sample. The sample holds other DNA sequences that translate to the same CDR3. The CDR3 covers 13 residues. Germline CDR1 is SGHTA and CDR2 is FQGNSA. The germline V and J ends were trimmed by 1 base and 4 bases, with 6 bases remaining between them. Naive CD8 cells were CD45RO-negative, positively selected for CCR7, excluding terminally differentiated effector memory CD45RA+ cells. The table came from immunoSEQ multiplex PCR; TCRdb's copy has only in-frame clones and leaves some out. Of about 580,000 clones detected, about 98% appear once; the ten largest clones hold 0.3%.

Sequencing was performed on naive CD8+ T cells sorted from blood. The chain employs TRBV7-2 and TRBJ2-3; TRBD2 might be the D (6 bases). The source of this sequence is a man aged 25 to 45 in good health. CDR3 region: CASSLGGADTQYF. In nucleotides, the CDR3 is TGTGCCAGCAGCTTAGGGGGGGCAGATACGCAGTATTTT.